This T cell receptor (beta chain) was identified in a study of response to subunit inactivated influenza vaccine (dated by TCRdb to between 2018 and 2020). Notes on the research overall: Deep quantitative profiling of the T cell receptor repertoire was used in the study to follow responses to a trivalent subunit inactivated influenza vaccine. Points the paper makes about the study in general: It was suggested by the authors that each seasonal influenza vaccination may recruit only a limited number of new T cells.

With respect to this clonotype: The specificity of this receptor is unknown. No quality values exist for individual bases; no much larger clone is one base distant.

From its cysteine to its phenylalanine, the CDR3 spans 17 amino acids. Of all the DNA, just the CDR3 is kept, 51 bases in frame from base 1. For this chain, trimming is 7 bases at the V end and 2 bases at the J end, and the number of junction bases without a gene match is 13. The CDR1 and CDR2 encoded by the germline V gene are KGHDR and SFDVKD. Receptor amplification or capture employed RT-PCR. Sequencing was performed on an Illumina HiSeq 2500. Clones were called with MiXCR by TCRdb after fastp trimmed the public reads at Q25, and only in-frame beta chains were retained. Every CDR3 protein is listed once, alongside the most common genes and DNA of its rows. This sample gives more than 200,000 distinct CDR3 sequences in total; 9% to 15% of them show up just once. The ten most abundant clones make up 7.8% of the sample.

The sample in question was non-naive T cells sorted from PBMCs, obtained approximately 15 days before vaccination. This specimen's cell subset or site label, interpreted: memory T cell fraction. The chain is assembled from TRBV24-1 and TRBJ2-3, with 8 central nucleotides matching TRBD1. The TCR comes from a man between 45 and 60 years old who received an inactivated influenza vaccine. Donor details come from another sample of the same person, matched by shared clones. The CDR3 protein: CATSWTGTGTATDTQYF. The base sequence is TGTGCCACCAGCTGGACCGGGACAGGAACCGCCACAGATACGCAGTATTTT.